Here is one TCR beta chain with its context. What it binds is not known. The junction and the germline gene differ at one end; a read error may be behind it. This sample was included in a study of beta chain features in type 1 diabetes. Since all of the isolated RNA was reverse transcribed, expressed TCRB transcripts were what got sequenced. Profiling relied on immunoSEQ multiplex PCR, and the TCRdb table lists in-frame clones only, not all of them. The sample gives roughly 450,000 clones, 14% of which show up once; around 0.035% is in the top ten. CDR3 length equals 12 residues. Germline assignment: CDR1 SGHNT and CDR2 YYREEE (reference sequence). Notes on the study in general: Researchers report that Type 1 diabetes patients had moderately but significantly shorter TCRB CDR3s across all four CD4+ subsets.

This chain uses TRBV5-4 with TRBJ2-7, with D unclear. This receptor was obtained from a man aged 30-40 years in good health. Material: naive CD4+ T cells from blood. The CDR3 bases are TGTGCGAGCAGTGGAGATAGCTACGAGCAGTACTTC. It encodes CASSGDSYEQYF.